The 21 T cell receptor beta chains listed next were all sequenced from one sample in a study of blood T cell repertoires in COVID-19. The data were produced by immunoSEQ multiplex PCR, yet TCRdb's version contains in-frame clones alone and is incomplete. The sample contains under 400,000 clones, approximately 86% of which appear only once. Sequencing was performed on PBMCs or T cells enriched from blood (not recorded which). Source of these receptors: a woman in her thirties or forties with acute COVID-19.

This clone has only one observation. This sequence joins TRBV12-5 and TRBJ1-2; 9 nucleotides match TRBD1. Per the germline V gene, CDR1 is LGHNT and CDR2 is FRNRAP. The CDR3 has 14 amino acids. Trimming cost V 2 bases and J 7 bases; bases outside gene matches: 5. The DNA of the CDR3 is TGTGCTAGTGGTTTGCCAGGGACAGGGAGTGGCTACACCTTC. Amino acid sequence: CASGLPGTGSGYTF.

Turning to this clone: This CDR3 is also generated by other DNA sequences in the sample. The CDR3 is CASSPLAGGSTDTQYF. The CDR3 DNA sequence: TGTGCCAGCTCACCACTCGCGGGGGGGAGCACAGATACGCAGTATTTT. The rearrangement uses TRBV18 and TRBJ2-3, with 9 bases lining up with TRBD2. The CDR3 totals 16 residues. CDR1 and CDR2 (germline): KGHSH, LQKENI. The junction had 2 bases not matched to a gene; V was cut back by 1 base and J by 0 bases.

V usage is TRBV19 and J usage is TRBJ1-5; D may be TRBD1 (5 bases). The CDR3 covers 13 residues. V lost 8 bases to trimming and J lost 3 bases, with 11 bases between them. Per germline, CDR1 LNHDA and CDR2 SQIVND (reference sequence). The CDR3 is CASLGQNNQPQHF. CDR3 coding DNA: TGTGCCAGTTTGGGGCAGAACAATCAGCCCCAGCATTTT.

The chain combines TRBV6-2 or TRBV6-3 with TRBJ2-7, with D perhaps matching TRBD1 (6 bases). Germline V gene lookup returns CDR1 MNHEY and CDR2 SVGEGT. This CDR3 spans 17 amino acids. The V end lost 1 base, the J end lost 1 base, and 17 bases lay between the germline ends. The CDR3, as DNA: TGTGCCAGCAGTTACTTTCTCGGACAGCTAAATTCCTACGAGCAGTACTTC. Translation: CASSYFLGQLNSYEQYF.

This chain joins TRBV7-9 and TRBJ1-3; D perhaps matches TRBD1 (6 bases). CDR1 and CDR2 from the germline V gene are SEHNR and FQNEAQ (reference sequence). The CDR3 loop spans 14 amino acids. Trimming removed 5 bases from V and 5 bases from J, with 13 bases in between. This chain's CDR3 is CASSQQDSRNTIYF. The CDR3 bases are TGTGCCAGCAGCCAACAGGACAGCCGAAACACCATATATTTT.

This clone was detected only once. CDR3 region: CASSRGTANYGYTF. The DNA of the CDR3 is TGTGCCAGCAGCCGAGGGACAGCTAACTATGGCTACACCTTC. V and J are TRBV9 and TRBJ1-2, with 7 positions matching TRBD1. Germline lookup yields CDR1 SGDLS and CDR2 YYNGEE. The junction had 3 bases not matched to a gene; V was cut back by 4 bases and J by 0 bases. This CDR3 comprises 14 residues.

V is TRBV20-1 and J is TRBJ1-2, with 7 bases aligning to TRBD1. Germline V gives CDR1 DFQATT, CDR2 SNEGSKA (reference sequence). The ends lost 3 bases at V and 3 bases at J; junction bases unmatched: 7. The CDR3 extends over 14 amino acids. The CDR3 sequence: CSASPLDRDYGYTF. CDR3 DNA sequence: TGCAGTGCTAGTCCACTCGACAGGGACTATGGCTACACCTTC.

The V gene is TRBV24-1, the J gene TRBJ1-2, with 9 bases identical to TRBD1. Germline V lookup: CDR1 KGHDR, CDR2 SFDVKD. CDR3 length: 15 amino acids. The trim removed 3 bases at V and 2 bases at J, leaving 3 bases unmatched. Here the CDR3 reads CATSDPGTGNYGYTF. The CDR3 region has the DNA TGTGCCACCAGTGATCCAGGGACAGGGAACTATGGCTACACCTTC.

The chain links TRBV5-1 to TRBJ2-2; D possibly corresponds to TRBD1 (5 bases). In germline, CDR1 is SGHRS, CDR2 YFSETQ. The CDR3 extends over 14 amino acids. V lost 4 bases to trimming and J lost 6 bases, with 13 bases between them. The CDR3 nucleotides read TGCGCCAGCAGCACAACCGACAGAGCCGGGGAGCTGTTTTTT. Its protein product is CASSTTDRAGELFF.

V usage is TRBV18 and J usage is TRBJ1-5, with D uncertain. Trimming stripped 0 bases from V and 8 bases from J, with 11 bases between. CDR3 size: 14 residues. Germline V gene data show CDR1 as KGHSH and CDR2 as LQKENI. The CDR3 sequence: CASSPPWTAEPQHF. The CDR3 nucleotides read TGTGCCAGCTCACCACCCTGGACTGCTGAGCCCCAGCATTTT.

The chain links TRBV5-4 to TRBJ2-3; D is possibly TRBD2 (6 bases). The CDR3 contains 14 residues. Germline-derived CDR1 and CDR2 are SGHNT and YYREEE (reference sequence). Trimming shortened V by 7 bases and J by 0 bases, and 12 bases separated the two germline ends. The CDR3 loop is CASFGRGSTDTQYF. In DNA, the CDR3 is TGTGCCAGCTTCGGGAGAGGGAGCACAGATACGCAGTATTTT.

The V gene is TRBV4-3, the J gene TRBJ1-3; TRBD1 might be the D (6 bases). The CDR3 contains 19 residues. V lost 1 base to trimming and J lost 4 bases, with 23 bases between them. Germline V gene lookup returns CDR1 LGHNA and CDR2 YSLEER. As DNA, the CDR3 is TGCGCCAGCAGCCAAGGTCAACCGGGCGCAGGGGCCGTGGGAAACACCATATATTTT. This encodes CASSQGQPGAGAVGNTIYF.

This chain uses TRBV9 with TRBJ2-7; tentatively, D is TRBD1 (6 bases). CDR1 and CDR2 (germline): SGDLS, YYNGEE. V gave up 4 bases and J gave up 0 bases, with 14 bases separating them. The CDR3 is made up of 15 amino acids. The chain's CDR3 is CASSPGRGNSYEQYF. The CDR3 bases are TGTGCCAGCAGCCCGGGTAGGGGGAACTCCTACGAGCAGTACTTC.

The CDR3 bases are TGTGCCAGCAGCAAAACCGGGGGGCCGGTCGATACGCAGTATTTT. Translation gives CASSKTGGPVDTQYF. The chain has TRBV5-6 and TRBJ2-3, with D tentatively TRBD2 (7 bases). Trimming cost V 4 bases and J 6 bases, with 18 bases left between them. The length of the CDR3 is 15 residues. Germline V lookup: CDR1 SGHDT, CDR2 YYEEEE.

The chain couples TRBV19 to TRBJ1-2; 7 bases align to TRBD1. With V trimmed by 5 bases and J by 4 bases, 13 bases remained unmatched. The CDR3 has 16 amino acids. Germline assignment: CDR1 LNHDA and CDR2 SQIVND (reference sequence). CDR3 bases: TGTGCCAGTAGTCCCGGAGACAGGGATATGGTCTATGGCTACACCTTC. Its translation: CASSPGDRDMVYGYTF.

J is TRBJ1-1 and V is TRBV7-9, with D uncertain. In germline, CDR1 is SEHNR, CDR2 FQNEAQ (reference sequence). V was cut by 4 bases and J by 4 bases, with 13 bases left in between. There are 14 residues in the CDR3. The CDR3 spells CASSSRLGGTEAFF. In nucleotides, the CDR3 is TGTGCCAGCAGCTCTAGATTGGGTGGCACTGAAGCTTTCTTT.

This clone has just a few counts. The genes are TRBV12-3 or TRBV12-4 and TRBJ1-6; no reliable D call. The CDR3 contains 13 residues. Trimming took 3 bases from V and 11 from J, leaving 11 bases between them. The CDR3, as DNA: TGTGCCAGCAGTTTTACCGGAGGTCCACCCCTCCACTTT. Its translation: CASSFTGGPPLHF.

The chain links TRBV7-2 to TRBJ1-5; D possibly corresponds to TRBD1 (6 bases). The V gene lost 2 bases and the J gene lost 0 bases, with 14 bases spanning the gap. The CDR3 contains 17 residues. CDR1 SGHTA and CDR2 FQGNSA come from the germline V gene. The CDR3 sequence is CASSLYQGSYSNQPQHF. The CDR3 DNA follows: TGTGCCAGCAGCTTATATCAGGGGAGTTATAGCAATCAGCCCCAGCATTTT.

The V call is TRBV9, the J call TRBJ2-2; the match to TRBD2 covers 13 bases. Per the germline V gene, CDR1 is SGDLS and CDR2 is YYNGEE. The CDR3 contains 17 residues. The V segment lost 3 bases and the J segment 0 bases; nucleotides outside the gene matches: 2. CDR3 sequence (DNA): TGTGCCAGCAGCGGTGGGACTAGCGGGACGAACACCGGGGAGCTGTTTTTT. This encodes CASSGGTSGTNTGELFF. Full variable domain (remainder filled in from reference TRBV9 and TRBJ2-2): DSGVTQTPKHLITATGQRVTLRCSPRSGDLSVYWYQQSLDQGLQFLIQYYNGEERAKGNILERFSAQQFPDLHSELNLSSLELGDSALYFCASSGGTSGTNTGELFFGEGSRLTVL.

The rearrangement joins TRBV10-3 to TRBJ2-7, with D perhaps TRBD1 (6 bases). Trimming took 5 bases from V and 1 from J, leaving 15 bases between them. Germline CDR1 ENHRY, CDR2 SYGVKD. There are 15 residues in the CDR3. The CDR3 spells CAISIPGTPSYEQYF. Here the CDR3 DNA reads TGTGCCATCAGTATCCCGGGGACACCTTCCTACGAGCAGTACTTC.

The chain employs TRBV19 and TRBJ1-2; no firm D call. Between the trimmed V and J ends, which lost 0 bases and 1 base, there was a span of 3 bases. The germline V gene has CDR1 LNHDA and CDR2 SQIVND (reference sequence). The CDR3 has 13 amino acids. For the CDR3, the DNA is TGTGCCAGTAGTATAGACGGTAACTATGGCTACACCTTC. It specifies CASSIDGNYGYTF.